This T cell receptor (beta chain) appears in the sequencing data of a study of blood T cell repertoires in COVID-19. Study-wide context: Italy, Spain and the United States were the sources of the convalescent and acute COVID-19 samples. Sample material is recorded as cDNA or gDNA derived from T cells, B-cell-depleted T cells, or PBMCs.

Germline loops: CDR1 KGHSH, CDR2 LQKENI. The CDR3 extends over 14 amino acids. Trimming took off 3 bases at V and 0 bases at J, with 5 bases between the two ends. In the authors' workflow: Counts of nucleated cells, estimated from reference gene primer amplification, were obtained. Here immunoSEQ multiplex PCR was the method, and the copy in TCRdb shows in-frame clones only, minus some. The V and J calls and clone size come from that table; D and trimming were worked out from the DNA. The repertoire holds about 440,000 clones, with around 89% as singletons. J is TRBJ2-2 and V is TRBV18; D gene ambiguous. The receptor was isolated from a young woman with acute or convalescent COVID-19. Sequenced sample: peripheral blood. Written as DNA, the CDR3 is TGTGCCAGCTCACCCAGCGCGAACACCGGGGAGCTGTTTTTT. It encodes CASSPSANTGELFF.